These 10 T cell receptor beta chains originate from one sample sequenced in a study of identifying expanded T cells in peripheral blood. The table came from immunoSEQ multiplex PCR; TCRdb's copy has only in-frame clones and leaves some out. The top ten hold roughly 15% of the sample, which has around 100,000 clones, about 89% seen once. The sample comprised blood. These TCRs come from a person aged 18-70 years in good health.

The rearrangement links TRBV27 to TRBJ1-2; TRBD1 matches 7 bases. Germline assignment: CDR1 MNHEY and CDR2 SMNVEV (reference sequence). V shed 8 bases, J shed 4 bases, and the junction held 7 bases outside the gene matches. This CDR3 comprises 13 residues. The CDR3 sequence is CASFGTDSYGYTF. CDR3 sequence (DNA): TGTGCCAGCTTCGGGACAGACAGCTATGGCTACACCTTC.

The CDR3 nucleotides are TGTGCCAGCAGCACCCGAGGAGAGCGGGGGGAAGTAGAGCAGTTCTTC. Translation: CASSTRGERGEVEQFF. This sequence joins TRBV11-3 and TRBJ2-1; 9 bases align to TRBD2. In germline, CDR1 is SGHNT, CDR2 YENEEA. The V segment lost 5 bases and the J segment 10 bases; nucleotides outside the gene matches: 15. The CDR3 has 16 residues.

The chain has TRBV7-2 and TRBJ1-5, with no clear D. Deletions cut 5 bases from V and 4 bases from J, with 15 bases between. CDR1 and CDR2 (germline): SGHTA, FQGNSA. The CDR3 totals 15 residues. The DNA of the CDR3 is TGTGCCAGCAGCGTCTTGGGCTTCGGGAATCAGCCCCAGCATTTT. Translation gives CASSVLGFGNQPQHF.

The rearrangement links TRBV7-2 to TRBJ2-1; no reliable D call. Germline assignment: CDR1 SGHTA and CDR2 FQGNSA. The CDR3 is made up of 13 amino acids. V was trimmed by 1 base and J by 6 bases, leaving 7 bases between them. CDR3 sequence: CASSLEYSNEQFF. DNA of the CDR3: TGTGCCAGCAGCTTAGAGTACAGCAATGAGCAGTTCTTC.

CDR3 coding DNA: TGTGCCAGCAGTTTATCTTGGGCCAACAATGAGCAGTTCTTC. It encodes CASSLSWANNEQFF. This chain joins TRBV27 and TRBJ2-1; D gene ambiguous. Germline CDR1 and CDR2: MNHEY and SMNVEV (reference sequence). The CDR3 is 14 residues long. V lost 0 bases, J lost 5 bases, and 8 bases lay in between.

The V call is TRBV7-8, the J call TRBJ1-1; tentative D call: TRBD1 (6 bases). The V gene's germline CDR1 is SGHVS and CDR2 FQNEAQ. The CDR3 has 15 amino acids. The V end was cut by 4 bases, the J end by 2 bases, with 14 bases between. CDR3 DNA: TGTGCCAGCAGCTCAGCATGGGGGGCCAACACTGAAGCTTTCTTT. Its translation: CASSSAWGANTEAFF.

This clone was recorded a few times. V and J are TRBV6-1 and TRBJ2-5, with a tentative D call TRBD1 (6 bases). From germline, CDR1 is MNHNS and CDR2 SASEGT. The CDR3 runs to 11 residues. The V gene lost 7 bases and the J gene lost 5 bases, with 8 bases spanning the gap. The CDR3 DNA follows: TGTGCCAGCACGCAGGGGGAGACCCAGTACTTC. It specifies CASTQGETQYF.

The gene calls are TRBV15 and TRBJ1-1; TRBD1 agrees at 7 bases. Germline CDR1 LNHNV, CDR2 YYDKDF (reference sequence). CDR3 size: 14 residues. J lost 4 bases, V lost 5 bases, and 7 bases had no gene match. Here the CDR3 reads CATSRRQGATEAFF. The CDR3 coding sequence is TGTGCCACCAGCCGTCGACAGGGAGCCACTGAAGCTTTCTTT. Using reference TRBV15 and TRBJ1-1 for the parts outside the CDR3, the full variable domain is DAMVIQNPRYQVTQFGKPVTLSCSQTLNHNVMYWYQQKSSQAPKLLFHYYDKDFNNEADTPDNFQSRRPNTSFCFLDIRSPGLGDTAMYLCATSRRQGATEAFFGQGTRLTVV.

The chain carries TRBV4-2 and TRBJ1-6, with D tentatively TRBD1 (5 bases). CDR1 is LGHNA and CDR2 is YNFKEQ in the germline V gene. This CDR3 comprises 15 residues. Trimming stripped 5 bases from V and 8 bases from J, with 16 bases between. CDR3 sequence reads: CASSLGPADDSPLHF. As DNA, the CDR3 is TGTGCCAGCAGCTTGGGACCGGCGGACGATTCACCCCTCCACTTT.

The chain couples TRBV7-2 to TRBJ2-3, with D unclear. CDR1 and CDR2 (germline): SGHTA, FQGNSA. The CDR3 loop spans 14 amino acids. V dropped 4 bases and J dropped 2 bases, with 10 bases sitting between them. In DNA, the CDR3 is TGTGCCAGCAGCTCCGACGGATTCACAGATACGCAGTATTTT. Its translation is CASSSDGFTDTQYF.